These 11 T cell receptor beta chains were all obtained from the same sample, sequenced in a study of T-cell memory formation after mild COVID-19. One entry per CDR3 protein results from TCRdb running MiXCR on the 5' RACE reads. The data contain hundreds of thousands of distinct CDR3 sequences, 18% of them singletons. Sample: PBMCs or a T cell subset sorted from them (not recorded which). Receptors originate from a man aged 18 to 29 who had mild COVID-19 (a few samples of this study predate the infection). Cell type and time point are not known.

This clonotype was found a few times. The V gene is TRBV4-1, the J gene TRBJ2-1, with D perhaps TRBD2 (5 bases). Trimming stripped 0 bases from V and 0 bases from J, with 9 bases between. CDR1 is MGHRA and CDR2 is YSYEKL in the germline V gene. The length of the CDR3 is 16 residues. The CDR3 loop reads CASSQDPGISYNEQFF. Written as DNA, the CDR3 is TGCGCCAGCAGCCAAGATCCCGGGATCTCCTACAATGAGCAGTTCTTC.

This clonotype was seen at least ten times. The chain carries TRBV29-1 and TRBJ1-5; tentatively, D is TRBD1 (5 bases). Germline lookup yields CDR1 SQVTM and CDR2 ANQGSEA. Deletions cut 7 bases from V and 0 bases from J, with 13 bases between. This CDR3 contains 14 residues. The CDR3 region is CSAEIQDSNQPQHF. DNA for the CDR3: TGCAGCGCTGAGATACAGGATAGCAATCAGCCCCAGCATTTT.

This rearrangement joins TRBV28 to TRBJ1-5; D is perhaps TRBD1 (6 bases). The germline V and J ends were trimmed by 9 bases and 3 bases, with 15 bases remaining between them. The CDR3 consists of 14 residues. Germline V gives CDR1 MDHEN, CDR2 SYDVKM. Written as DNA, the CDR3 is TGTGCCAGTACAGGGTTTATTACCAATCAGCCCCAGCATTTT. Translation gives CASTGFITNQPQHF. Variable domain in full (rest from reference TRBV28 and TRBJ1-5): DVKVTQSSRYLVKRTGEKVFLECVQDMDHENMFWYRQDPGLGLRLIYFSYDVKMKEKGDIPEGYSVSREKKERFSLILESASTNQTSMYLCASTGFITNQPQHFGDGTRLSIL.

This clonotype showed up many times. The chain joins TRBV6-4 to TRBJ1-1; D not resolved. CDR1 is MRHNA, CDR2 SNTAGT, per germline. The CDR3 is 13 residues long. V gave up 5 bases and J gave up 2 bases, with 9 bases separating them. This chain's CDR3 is CASSYDGNTEAFF. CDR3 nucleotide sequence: TGTGCCAGCAGTTACGACGGAAACACTGAAGCTTTCTTT.

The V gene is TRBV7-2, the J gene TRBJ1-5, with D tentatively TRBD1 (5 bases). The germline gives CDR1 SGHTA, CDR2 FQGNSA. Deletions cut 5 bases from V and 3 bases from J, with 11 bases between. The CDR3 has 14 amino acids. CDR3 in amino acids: CASSLGAANQPQHF. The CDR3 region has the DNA TGTGCCAGCAGCCTAGGGGCCGCCAATCAGCCCCAGCATTTT.

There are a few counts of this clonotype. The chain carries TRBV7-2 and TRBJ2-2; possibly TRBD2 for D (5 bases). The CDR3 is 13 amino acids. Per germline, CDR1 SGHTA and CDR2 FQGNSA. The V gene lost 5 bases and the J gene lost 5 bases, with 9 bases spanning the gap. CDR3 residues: CASSGAVTGELFF. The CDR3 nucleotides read TGTGCCAGCAGCGGAGCGGTGACCGGGGAGCTGTTTTTT.

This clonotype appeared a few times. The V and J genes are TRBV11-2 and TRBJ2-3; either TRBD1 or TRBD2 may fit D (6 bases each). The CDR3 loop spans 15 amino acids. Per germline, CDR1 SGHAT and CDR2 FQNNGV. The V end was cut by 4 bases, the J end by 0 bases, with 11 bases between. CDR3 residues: CASSSLGGSTDTQYF. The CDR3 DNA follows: TGTGCCAGCAGCTCCTTAGGGGGGAGCACAGATACGCAGTATTTT.

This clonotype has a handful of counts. CDR3 region: CSALGLSSSYNEQFF. The CDR3 bases are TGCAGTGCGCTGGGACTTTCCAGCTCCTACAATGAGCAGTTCTTC. This sequence joins TRBV20-1 and TRBJ2-1, with D possibly matching TRBD2 (6 bases). The germline V gene has CDR1 DFQATT and CDR2 SNEGSKA (reference sequence). V dropped 6 bases and J dropped 0 bases, with 15 bases sitting between them. The CDR3 runs 15 residues.

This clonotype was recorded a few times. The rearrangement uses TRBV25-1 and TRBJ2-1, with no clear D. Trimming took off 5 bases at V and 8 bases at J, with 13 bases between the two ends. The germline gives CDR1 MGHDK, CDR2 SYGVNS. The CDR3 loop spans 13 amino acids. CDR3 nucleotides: TGTGCCAGCAGTCCCCCCACTGCCTATGAGCAGTTCTTC. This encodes CASSPPTAYEQFF.

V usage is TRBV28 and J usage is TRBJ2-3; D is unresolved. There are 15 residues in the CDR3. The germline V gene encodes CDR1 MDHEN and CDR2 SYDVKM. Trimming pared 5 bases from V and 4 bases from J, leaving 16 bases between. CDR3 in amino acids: CASSGEALGADTQYF. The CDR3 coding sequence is TGTGCCAGCAGTGGCGAGGCCCTCGGAGCAGATACGCAGTATTTT.

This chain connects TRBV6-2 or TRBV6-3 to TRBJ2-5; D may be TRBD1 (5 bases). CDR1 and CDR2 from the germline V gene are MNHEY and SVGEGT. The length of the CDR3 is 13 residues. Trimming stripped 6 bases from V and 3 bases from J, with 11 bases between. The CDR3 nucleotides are TGTGCCAGCAGGGGCAGGGCCGAAGAGACCCAGTACTTC. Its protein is CASRGRAEETQYF.